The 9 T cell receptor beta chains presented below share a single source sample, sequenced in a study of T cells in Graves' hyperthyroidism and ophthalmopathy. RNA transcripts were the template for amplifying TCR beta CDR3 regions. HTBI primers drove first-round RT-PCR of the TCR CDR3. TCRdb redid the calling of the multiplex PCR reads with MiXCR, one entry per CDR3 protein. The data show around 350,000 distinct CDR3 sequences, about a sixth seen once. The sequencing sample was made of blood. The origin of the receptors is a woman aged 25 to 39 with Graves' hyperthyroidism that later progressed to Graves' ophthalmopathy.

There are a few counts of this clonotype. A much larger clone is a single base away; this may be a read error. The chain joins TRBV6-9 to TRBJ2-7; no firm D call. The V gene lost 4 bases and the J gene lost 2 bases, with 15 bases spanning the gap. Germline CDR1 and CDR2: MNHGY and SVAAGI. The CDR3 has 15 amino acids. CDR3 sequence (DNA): TGTGCCAGCAGTTGCGCGCGTGGATTAACCTACGAGCAGTACTTC. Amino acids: CASSCARGLTYEQYF.

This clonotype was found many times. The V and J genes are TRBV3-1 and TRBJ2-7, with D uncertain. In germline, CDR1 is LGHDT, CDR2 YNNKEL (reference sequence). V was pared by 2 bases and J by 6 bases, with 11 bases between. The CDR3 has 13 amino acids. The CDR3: CASSQRSGPEQYF. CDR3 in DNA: TGTGCCAGCAGCCAACGTTCAGGACCCGAGCAGTACTTC.

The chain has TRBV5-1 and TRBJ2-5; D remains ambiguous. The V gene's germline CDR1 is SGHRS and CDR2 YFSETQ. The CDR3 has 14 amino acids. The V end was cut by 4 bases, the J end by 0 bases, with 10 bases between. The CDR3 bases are TGCGCCAGCAGCCCCCGACCGTACCAAGAGACCCAGTACTTC. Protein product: CASSPRPYQETQYF. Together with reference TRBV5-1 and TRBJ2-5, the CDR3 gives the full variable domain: KAGVTQTPRYLIKTRGQQVTLSCSPISGHRSVSWYQQTPGQGLQFLFEYFSETQRNKGNFPGRFSGRQFSNSRSEMNVSTLELGDSALYLCASSPRPYQETQYFGPGTRLLVL.

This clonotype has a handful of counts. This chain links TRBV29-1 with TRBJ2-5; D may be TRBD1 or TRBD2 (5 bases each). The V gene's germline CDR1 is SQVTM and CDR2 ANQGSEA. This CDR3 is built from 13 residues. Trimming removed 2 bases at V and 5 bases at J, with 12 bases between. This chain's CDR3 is CSVERGARETQYF. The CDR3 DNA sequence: TGCAGCGTTGAAAGGGGAGCGCGGGAGACCCAGTACTTC.

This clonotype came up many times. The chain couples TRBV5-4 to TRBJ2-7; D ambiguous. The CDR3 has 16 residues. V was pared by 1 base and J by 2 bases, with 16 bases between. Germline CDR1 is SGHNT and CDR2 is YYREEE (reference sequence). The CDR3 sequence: CASSLSLGLETYEQYF. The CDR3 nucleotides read TGTGCCAGCAGCTTGTCTCTAGGGCTGGAAACCTACGAGCAGTACTTC.

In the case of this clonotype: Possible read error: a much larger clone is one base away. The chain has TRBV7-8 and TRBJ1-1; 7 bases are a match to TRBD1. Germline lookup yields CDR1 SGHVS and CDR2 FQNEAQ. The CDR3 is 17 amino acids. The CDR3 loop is CASSAYLEGAPGTAAFF. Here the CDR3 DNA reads TGTGCCAGCAGCGCTTACTTAGAGGGGGCTCCGGGGACTGCAGCTTTCTTT.

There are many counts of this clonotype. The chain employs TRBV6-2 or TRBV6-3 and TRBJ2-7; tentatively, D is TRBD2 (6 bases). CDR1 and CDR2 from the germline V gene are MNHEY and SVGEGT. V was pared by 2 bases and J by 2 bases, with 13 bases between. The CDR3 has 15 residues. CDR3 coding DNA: TGTGCCAGCAGTTACCTAGGCGGGATTACCTACGAGCAGTACTTC. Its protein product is CASSYLGGITYEQYF.

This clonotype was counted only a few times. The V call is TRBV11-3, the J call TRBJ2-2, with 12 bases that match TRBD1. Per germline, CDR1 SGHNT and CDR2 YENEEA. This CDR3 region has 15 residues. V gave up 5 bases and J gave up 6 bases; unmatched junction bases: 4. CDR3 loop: CASSPGTGGAGELFF. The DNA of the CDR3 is TGTGCCAGCAGCCCGGGGACAGGGGGCGCCGGGGAGCTGTTTTTT.

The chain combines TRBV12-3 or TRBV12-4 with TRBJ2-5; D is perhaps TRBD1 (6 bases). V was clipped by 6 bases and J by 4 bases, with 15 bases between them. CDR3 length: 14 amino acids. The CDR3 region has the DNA TGTGCCAGCAGCACCCGGGACATCGGAGAGACCCAGTACTTC. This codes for CASSTRDIGETQYF.